This TCR beta chain originates from a study of blood T cell repertoires in COVID-19 (dated by TCRdb to 2020 to 2021). General notes on the study: Samples covering the acute and convalescent phases of COVID-19 were provided by collaborators in the United States, Italy and Spain. Nearly every sample came with metadata listing a de-identified subject ID, COVID-19 status, age in years and sex. Where HLA class I and class II types were available, the types were taken from metadata supplied by the sample provider, not from assay-based typing. The prospective study material was composed of cDNA or gDNA derived from T cells, B-cell-depleted T cells, or PBMCs. Samples were obtained from the ongoing ImmuneRACE study (first 160 participants) and from some 1,300 subjects provided by 6 global collaborators. Deeply sampled blood TCRbeta repertoires from subjects exposed to, actively infected with, or recovered from COVID-19 were included in the dataset. The repertoires were made available in a free public database intended to serve as a resource for research on the immune response to SARS-CoV-2. Here is what the overall study found, with its caveats: The quantity of clinical and demographic metadata differed by source and by participant and was supplied without curation.

This clone was counted only a few times. The antigen this receptor binds is unknown. Base-call qualities are not available, and no considerably larger clone is one nucleotide away. Other DNA sequences in this specimen translate into the identical CDR3. Collaborating institutions collected whole blood in K2EDTA tubes following their own protocols. For TCRbeta analysis, collaborators shipped samples in one of three forms: frozen whole blood, isolated PBMCs, or DNA extracted from either of those sample types. TCRbeta CDR3 regions were amplified from genomic DNA using the immunoSEQ Assay, a bias-controlled multiplex PCR. As for the authors' bioinformatics: The number of nucleated cells in each sample was estimated from the amplification of reference gene primers within the assay. To quantify the absolute abundance of each unique TCRbeta CDR3 rearrangement, sequence reads were collapsed and filtered. For each sample, productive Simpson clonality was calculated as the square root of Simpson's diversity index across productive rearrangements. Here the immuneACCESS table is served through TCRdb, limited to in-frame sequences with V and J called. Missing clones are a known gap in these copies; in checked studies unresolved V genes cover under half, and the rest lacks a known reason. The V and J calls and the clone size are those of that table, but D and trimming were determined from the DNA. This sample comprises about 170,000 clones, about 86% of them detected only once. Of the sample, roughly a tenth falls within the top ten clones.

From the cysteine through the phenylalanine, the CDR3 covers 14 amino acids. The retained sequence is limited to the CDR3, 42 bases, with the frame set at the first base. Relative to germline, V is 0 bases shorter and J is 4 bases shorter, with 9 bases between their ends. The CDR1 and CDR2 encoded by the germline V gene are MNHEY and SVGEGT. The receptor was isolated from a man in his 70s with active or convalescent COVID-19. Material for sequencing was peripheral blood. Recombination connected TRBV6-2 or TRBV6-3 to TRBJ1-2; no D gene is confidently identified. The bases read TGTGCCAGCAGTTACTCGACTGGAGGCTATGGCTACACCTTC. Translated, it gives CASSYSTGGYGYTF.